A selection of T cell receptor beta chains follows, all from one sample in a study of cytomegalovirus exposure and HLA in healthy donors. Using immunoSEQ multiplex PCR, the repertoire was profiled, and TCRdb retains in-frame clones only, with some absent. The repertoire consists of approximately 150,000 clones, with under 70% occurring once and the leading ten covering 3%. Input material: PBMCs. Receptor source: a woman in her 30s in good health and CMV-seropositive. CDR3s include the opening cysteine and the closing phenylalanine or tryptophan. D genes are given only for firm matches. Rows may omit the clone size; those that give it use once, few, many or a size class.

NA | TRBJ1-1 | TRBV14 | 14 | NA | TGTGCCAGCAGCCAAGTGGGCGGGAGCACTGAAGCTTTCTTT | CASSQVGGSTEAFF
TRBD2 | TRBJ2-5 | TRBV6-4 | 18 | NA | TGTGCCAGCATTGAGGCGATTCGAATAGCGGGGGGCGGGGAGACCCAGTACTTC | CASIEAIRIAGGGETQYF
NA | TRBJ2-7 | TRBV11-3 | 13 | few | TGTGCCAGCAGAGGAACGGGAGAAGGCGAGCAGTACTTC | CASRGTGEGEQYF
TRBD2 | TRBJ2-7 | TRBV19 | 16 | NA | TGTGCCAGTAGTACATCCGGGACTAGCGTCTCCTACGAGCAGTACTTC | CASSTSGTSVSYEQYF
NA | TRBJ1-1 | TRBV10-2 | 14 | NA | TGCGCCAGCAGAGCCAGGGTTACGAACACTGAAGCTTTCTTT | CASRARVTNTEAFF
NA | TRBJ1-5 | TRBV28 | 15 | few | TGTGCCAGCATGGGTCGGGAGTATAGCAATCAGCCCCAGCATTTT | CASMGREYSNQPQHF
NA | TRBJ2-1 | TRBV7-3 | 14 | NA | TGTGCCAGCAGCTTAACAACAGTGTACAATGAGCAGTTCTTC | CASSLTTVYNEQFF
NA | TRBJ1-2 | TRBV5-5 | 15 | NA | TGTGCCAGCAGCCTTGGGGGCTCCACCTACTATGGCTACACCTTC | CASSLGGSTYYGYTF
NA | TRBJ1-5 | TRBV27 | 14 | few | TGTGCCAGCAGTTTGAATGGGGGAGGTCAGCCCCAGCATTTT | CASSLNGGGQPQHF
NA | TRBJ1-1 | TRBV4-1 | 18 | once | TGCGCCAGCAGCCAAGACGGCTTGAGGGCCCGGAGGGACACTGAAGCTTTCTTT | CASSQDGLRARRDTEAFF
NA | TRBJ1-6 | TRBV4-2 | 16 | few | TGTGCCAGCAGCCCCCAAGCGAGCTCCTATAATTCCCCCCTCCACTTT | CASSPQASSYNSPLHF
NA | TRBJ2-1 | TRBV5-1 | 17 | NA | TGCGCCAGCAGCTTGGTTGGGGGGAGGACTGGATACAATGAGCAGTTCTTC | CASSLVGGRTGYNEQFF
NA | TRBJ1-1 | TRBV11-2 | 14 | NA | TGTGCCAGCAGCGTAGGACTTTCGAACACTGAAGCTTTCTTT | CASSVGLSNTEAFF
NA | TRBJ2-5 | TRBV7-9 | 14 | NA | TGTGCCAGCAGCTTTATAGGGGCTCGAGAGACCCAGTACTTC | CASSFIGARETQYF
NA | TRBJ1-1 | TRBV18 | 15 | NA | TGTGCCAGCTCACCTCTCCAGGGGTTGAGCACTGAAGCTTTCTTT | CASSPLQGLSTEAFF
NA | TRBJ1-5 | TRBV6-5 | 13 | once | TGTGCCAGCAGACCGGGGTACTATCAGCCCCAGCATTTT | CASRPGYYQPQHF
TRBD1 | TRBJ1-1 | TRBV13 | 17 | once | TGTGCCAGCAGCTTAGGCTGGGAGGACAGGGGTTTGACTGAAGCTTTCTTT | CASSLGWEDRGLTEAFF
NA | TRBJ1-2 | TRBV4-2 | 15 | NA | TGTGCCAGCAGCCAAGAAGCGGGGGCTAACTATGGCTACACCTTC | CASSQEAGANYGYTF
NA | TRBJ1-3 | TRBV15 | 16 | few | TGTGCCACCAGCAGAGATACTATTCGCTCTGGAAACACCATATATTTT | CATSRDTIRSGNTIYF
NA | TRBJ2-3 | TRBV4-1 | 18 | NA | TGCGCCAGCAGCCAAGCTGAGGTGTCCCGGGGATCTACAGATACGCAGTATTTT | CASSQAEVSRGSTDTQYF
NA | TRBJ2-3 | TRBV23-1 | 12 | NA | TGCGCCAGCAGTCAATCGTTCTGCGCGCAGTATTTT | CASSQSFCAQYF
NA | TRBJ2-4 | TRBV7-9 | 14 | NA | TGTGCCAGCTCCCACTCGGGGATGCCAAACATTCAGTACTTC | CASSHSGMPNIQYF
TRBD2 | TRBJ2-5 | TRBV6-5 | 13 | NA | TGTGCCACCTATAGCGGGGCGCAAGAGACCCAGTACTTC | CATYSGAQETQYF
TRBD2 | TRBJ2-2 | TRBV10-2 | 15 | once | TGCGCCAGCACCCGGTCGGGGGGACCCACCGGGGAGCTGTTTTTT | CASTRSGGPTGELFF
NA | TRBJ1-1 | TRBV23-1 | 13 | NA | TGCGCCAGCTTGGAGACGGCGAACACTGAAGCTTTCTTT | CASLETANTEAFF
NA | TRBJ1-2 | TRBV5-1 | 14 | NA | TGCGCCAGCAGCCCGTGGACATCTTACTATGGCTACACCTTC | CASSPWTSYYGYTF
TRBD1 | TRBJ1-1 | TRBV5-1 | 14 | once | TGCGCCAGCAGTTATGGACAGGAATACACTGAAGCTTTCTTT | CASSYGQEYTEAFF
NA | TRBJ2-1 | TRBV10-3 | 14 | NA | TGTGCCATCATGGACAGCCTACCTAGCAATGAGCAGTTCTTC | CAIMDSLPSNEQFF
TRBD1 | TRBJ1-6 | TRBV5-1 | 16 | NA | TGCGCCAGCAGCTTGGATGGACAGGCTGGAAATTCACCCCTCCACTTT | CASSLDGQAGNSPLHF
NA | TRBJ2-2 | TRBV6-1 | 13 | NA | TGTGCCAGCAGGGGCCGAAACACCGGGGAGCTGTTTTTT | CASRGRNTGELFF
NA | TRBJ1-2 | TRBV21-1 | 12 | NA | TGTGCCAGCAGCAGTGAGGGCTCTGGCTACACCTTC | CASSSEGSGYTF
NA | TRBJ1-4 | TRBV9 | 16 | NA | TGTGCCAGCAGCTTAGGTGGTGAGGATTTCGGTGAAAAACTGTTTTTT | CASSLGGEDFGEKLFF
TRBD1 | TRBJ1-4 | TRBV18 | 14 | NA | TGTGCCAGCTCACCGGACAGGATTAATGAAAAACTGTTTTTT | CASSPDRINEKLFF
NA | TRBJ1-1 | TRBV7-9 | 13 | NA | TGTGCCAGCAGGAGGTTAAGAGGAACTGAAGCTTTCTTT | CASRRLRGTEAFF
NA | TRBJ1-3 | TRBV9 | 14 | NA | TGTGCCAGCAGCGGAGTTGACCGCGGTAACACCATATATTTT | CASSGVDRGNTIYF